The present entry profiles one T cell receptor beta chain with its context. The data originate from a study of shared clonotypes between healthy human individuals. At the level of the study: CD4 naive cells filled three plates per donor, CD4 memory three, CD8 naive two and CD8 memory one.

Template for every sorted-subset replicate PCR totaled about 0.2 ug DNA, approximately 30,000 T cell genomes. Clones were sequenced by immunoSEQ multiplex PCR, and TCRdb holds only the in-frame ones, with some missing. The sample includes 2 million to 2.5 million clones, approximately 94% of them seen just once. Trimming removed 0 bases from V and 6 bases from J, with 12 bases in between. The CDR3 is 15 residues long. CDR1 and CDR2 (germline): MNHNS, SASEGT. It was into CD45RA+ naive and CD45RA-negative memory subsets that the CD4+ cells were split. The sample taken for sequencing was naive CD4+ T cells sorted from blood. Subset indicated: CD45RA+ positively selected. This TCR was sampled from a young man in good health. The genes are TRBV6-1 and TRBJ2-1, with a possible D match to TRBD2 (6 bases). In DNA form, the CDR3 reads TGTGCCAGCAGTGAAGCGCCGGGAGTTCCCAATGAGCAGTTCTTC. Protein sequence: CASSEAPGVPNEQFF.